The 4 T cell receptor beta chains below were found in one sample sequenced in a study of blood T cells in healthy people across ages. A J-beta primer mix and a sample-barcoded 5' primer were used in a second PCR of roughly 6 to 12 cycles. TCRdb fed the 5' RACE reads into MiXCR, producing one record per CDR3 protein. The sample holds some 800,000 distinct CDR3 sequences; under 55% are singletons and the top ten take around 21%. Input material: blood. The source is a man between 60 and 75 years old in good health.

The chain employs TRBV12-3 or TRBV12-4 and TRBJ2-7; D might be TRBD2 (5 bases). This CDR3 contains 15 residues. Trimming removed 5 bases at V and 3 bases at J, with 17 bases between. The CDR3 nucleotides read TGTGCCAGCAGTATACGGCCAGAGGGCCACTACGAGCAGTACTTC. Amino acid sequence: CASSIRPEGHYEQYF.

This clonotype was detected many times. The chain is built from TRBV12-3 or TRBV12-4 and TRBJ1-2, with 9 positions matching TRBD1. This CDR3 is 13 amino acids long. Trimming removed 3 bases from V and 6 bases from J; junction bases left unmatched: 2. CDR3 DNA: TGTGCCAGCAGTTTGGGGACAGGGAATGGCTACACCTTC. Translation: CASSLGTGNGYTF.

This clonotype was detected a few times. The rearrangement joins TRBV4-3 to TRBJ2-5; D uncertain. V was trimmed by 4 bases and J by 11 bases, leaving 17 bases between them. The germline V gene encodes CDR1 LGHNA and CDR2 YSLEER. The CDR3 sequence is 13 residues long. Written as DNA, the CDR3 is TGCGCCAGCAGCCTGGGCCCTCTTAATGAGCAGTACTTC. Protein product: CASSLGPLNEQYF.

This chain uses TRBV20-1 with TRBJ2-3, with no clear D. This CDR3 is 13 amino acids long. Trimming stripped 6 bases from V and 2 bases from J, with 12 bases between. Germline CDR1 and CDR2: DFQATT and SNEGSKA (reference sequence). CDR3 sequence reads: CSADAGPTDTQYF. CDR3 coding DNA: TGCAGTGCGGACGCCGGGCCCACAGATACGCAGTATTTT.